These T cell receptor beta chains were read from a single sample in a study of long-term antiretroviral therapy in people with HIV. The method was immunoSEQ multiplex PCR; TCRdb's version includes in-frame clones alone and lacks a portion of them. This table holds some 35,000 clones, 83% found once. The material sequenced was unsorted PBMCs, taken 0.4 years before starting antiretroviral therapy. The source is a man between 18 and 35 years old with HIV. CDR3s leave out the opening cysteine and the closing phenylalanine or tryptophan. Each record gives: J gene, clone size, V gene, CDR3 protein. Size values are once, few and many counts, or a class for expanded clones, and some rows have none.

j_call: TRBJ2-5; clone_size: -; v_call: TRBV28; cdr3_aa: ASSWGTRTEQETQY
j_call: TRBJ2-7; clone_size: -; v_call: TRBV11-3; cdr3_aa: ASSSGPPGEQY
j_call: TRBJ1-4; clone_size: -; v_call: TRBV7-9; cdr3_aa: ASCATGLGEKLF
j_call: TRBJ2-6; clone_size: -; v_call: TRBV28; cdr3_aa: ASSNPQGILPSGANVLT
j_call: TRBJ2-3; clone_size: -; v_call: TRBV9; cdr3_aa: ASSVRQFTDTQY
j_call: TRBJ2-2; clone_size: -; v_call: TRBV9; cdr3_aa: ASSVAWGPGELF
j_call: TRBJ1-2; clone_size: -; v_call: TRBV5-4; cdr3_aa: ASRDIQGAPGGYT
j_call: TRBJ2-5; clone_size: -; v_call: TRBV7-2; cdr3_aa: ASSFWGSEETQY
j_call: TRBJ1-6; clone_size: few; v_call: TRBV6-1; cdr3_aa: ASMGGFDNSPLH
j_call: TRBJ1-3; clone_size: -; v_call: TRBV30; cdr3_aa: AWSVGSSGNTIY
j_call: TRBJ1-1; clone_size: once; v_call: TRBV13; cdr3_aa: ASSLSQGTQGTEAF
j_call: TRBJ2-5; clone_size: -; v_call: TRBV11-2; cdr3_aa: ASSLVRSTGAHETQY